This is a list of T cell receptor beta chains from one sample in a study of early T cells in non-severe SARS-CoV-2 infection. From the 5' RACE reads, TCRdb called clonotypes with MiXCR, one entry per CDR3 protein. Of just over 60,000 distinct CDR3 sequences listed, roughly a tenth are singletons. What was sequenced was whole blood. The source is an adult who was a healthcare worker with PCR-confirmed SARS-CoV-2 infection or an uninfected control (not recorded which). CDR3s include the opening cysteine and the closing phenylalanine or tryptophan. The D gene is left open where the match is weak. Some rows have no size entry. The others give once, few or many, or a class for an expanded clone.

J | size | D | V | CDR3 | DNA
TRBJ2-3 | many | TRBD2 | TRBV3-1 | CASSLGLAGGTTDTQYF | TGTGCCAGCAGCCTAGGGCTAGCGGGGGGAACCACAGATACGCAGTATTTT
TRBJ1-6 | few | - | TRBV5-1 | CASSLAGRSFSPLHF | TGCGCCAGCAGCTTGGCAGGGAGGTCTTTTTCACCCCTCCACTTT
TRBJ2-1 | few | - | TRBV18 | CASSPQGGGEQFF | TGTGCCAGCTCACCTCAGGGGGGAGGTGAGCAGTTCTTC
TRBJ1-2 | few | - | TRBV12-5 | CASGLVHGYTF | TGTGCTAGTGGTTTGGTCCATGGCTACACCTTC
TRBJ2-1 | few | - | TRBV30 | CAWSVGYNEQFF | TGTGCCTGGAGTGTAGGTTACAATGAGCAGTTCTTC
TRBJ1-1 | many | - | TRBV5-1 | CASSLSNIMNTEAFF | TGCGCCAGCAGCTTGAGCAACATCATGAACACTGAAGCTTTCTTT
TRBJ2-1 | - | - | TRBV19 | CASSWDPSSYNEQFF | TGTGCCAGTAGTTGGGACCCGAGCTCCTACAATGAGCAGTTCTTC
TRBJ2-5 | few | TRBD1 | TRBV6-2/TRBV6-3 | CASSTRDRRQETQYF | TGTGCCAGCAGCACCCGGGACAGGCGCCAAGAGACCCAGTACTTC
TRBJ2-5 | - | - | TRBV12-3/TRBV12-4 | CASSRGREETQYF | TGTGCCAGCAGTCGGGGCAGAGAAGAGACCCAGTACTTC
TRBJ2-3 | few | - | TRBV7-6 | CASSSSGAGRADTQYF | TGTGCCAGCAGCTCCTCAGGGGCGGGGAGGGCAGATACGCAGTATTTT
TRBJ2-2 | many | TRBD2 | TRBV6-2/TRBV6-3 | CASSELAVALFF | TGTGCCAGCAGCGAACTAGCGGTTGCGCTGTTTTTT
TRBJ2-3 | - | - | TRBV20-1 | CSARGLRSTDTQYF | TGCAGTGCTAGAGGCCTACGAAGCACAGATACGCAGTATTTT
TRBJ2-1 | - | TRBD2 | TRBV11-2 | CASSLGLAPFNEQFF | TGTGCCAGCAGCTTGGGACTAGCACCCTTCAATGAGCAGTTCTTC
TRBJ2-2 | many | TRBD1 | TRBV6-6 | CASSFHRGRIAGELFF | TGTGCCAGCAGTTTCCACAGGGGGCGTATAGCCGGGGAGCTGTTTTTT
TRBJ2-3 | many | TRBD2 | TRBV20-1 | CSATLAGAITDTQYF | TGCAGTGCTACACTAGCGGGGGCGATCACAGATACGCAGTATTTT
TRBJ2-5 | - | - | TRBV10-3 | CAISEAPLNQETQYF | TGTGCCATCAGTGAGGCCCCACTAAACCAAGAGACCCAGTACTTC
TRBJ1-4 | - | TRBD1 | TRBV3-1 | CASSQSGTELFF | TGTGCCAGCAGCCAATCCGGGACAGAACTGTTTTTT
TRBJ1-5 | - | - | TRBV2 | CASSEGRRAQPQHF | TGTGCCAGCAGTGAAGGCAGACGAGCCCAGCCCCAGCATTTT
TRBJ2-5 | - | - | TRBV12-3/TRBV12-4 | CASSLFQGRVETQYF | TGTGCCAGCAGTTTATTTCAGGGGCGGGTAGAGACCCAGTACTTC
TRBJ2-3 | few | - | TRBV2 | CASRGGTASTDTQYF | TGTGCCAGCAGGGGGGGGACAGCTAGCACAGATACGCAGTATTTT
TRBJ2-5 | - | - | TRBV19 | CASSHPVLGETQYF | TGTGCCAGTAGTCATCCAGTGTTAGGAGAGACCCAGTACTTC
TRBJ1-6 | few | TRBD1 | TRBV20-1 | CSARDGTGKNSPLHF | TGCAGTGCTAGAGATGGGACAGGGAAAAATTCACCCCTCCACTTT
TRBJ1-2 | many | - | TRBV29-1 | CSESDGYGYTF | TGCAGCGAATCCGACGGCTATGGCTACACCTTC
TRBJ2-1 | - | TRBD1 | TRBV27 | CASSLRSGGDEQFF | TGTGCCAGCAGTCTCAGATCAGGGGGCGATGAGCAGTTCTTC